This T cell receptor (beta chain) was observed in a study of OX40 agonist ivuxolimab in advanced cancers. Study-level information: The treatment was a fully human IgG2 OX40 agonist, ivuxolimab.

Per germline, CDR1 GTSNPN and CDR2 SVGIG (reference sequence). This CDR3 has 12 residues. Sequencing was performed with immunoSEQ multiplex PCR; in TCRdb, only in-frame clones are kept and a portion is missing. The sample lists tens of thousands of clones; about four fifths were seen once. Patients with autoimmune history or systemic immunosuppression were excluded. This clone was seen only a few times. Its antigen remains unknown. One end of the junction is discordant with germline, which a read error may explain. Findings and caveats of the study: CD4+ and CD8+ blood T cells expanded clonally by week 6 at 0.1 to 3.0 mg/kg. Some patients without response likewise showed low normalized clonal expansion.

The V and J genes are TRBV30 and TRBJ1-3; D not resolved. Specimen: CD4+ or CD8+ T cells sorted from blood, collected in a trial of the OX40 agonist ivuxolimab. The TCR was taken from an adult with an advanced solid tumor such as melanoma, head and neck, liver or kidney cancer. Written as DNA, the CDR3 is TGTGCCCGGAGAACAGCCGGAAACACCATATATTTT. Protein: CARRTAGNTIYF.